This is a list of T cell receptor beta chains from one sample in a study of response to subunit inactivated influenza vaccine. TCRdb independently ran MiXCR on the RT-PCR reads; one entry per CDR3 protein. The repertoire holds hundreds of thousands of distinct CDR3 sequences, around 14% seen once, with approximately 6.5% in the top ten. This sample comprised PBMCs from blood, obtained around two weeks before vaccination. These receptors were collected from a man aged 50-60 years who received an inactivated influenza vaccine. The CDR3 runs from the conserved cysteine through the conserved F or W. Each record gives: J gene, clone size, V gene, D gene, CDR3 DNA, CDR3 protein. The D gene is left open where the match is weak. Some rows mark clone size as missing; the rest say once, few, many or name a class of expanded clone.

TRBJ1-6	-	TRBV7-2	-	TGTGCCAGCAGGTTGACAGCCTCCTATAATTCACCCCTCCACTTT	CASRLTASYNSPLHF
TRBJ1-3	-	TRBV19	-	TGTGCCAGTAGTATAAACTCTGGAAACACCATATATTTT	CASSINSGNTIYF
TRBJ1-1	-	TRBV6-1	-	TGTGCCAGCATGTCCTGGCTATACCAGGCGAACACTGAAGCTTTCTTT	CASMSWLYQANTEAFF
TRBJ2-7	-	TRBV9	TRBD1	TGTGCCAGCAGCGTAGGACAGGGGGCAAATGGTGAGCAGTACTTC	CASSVGQGANGEQYF
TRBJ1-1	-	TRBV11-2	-	TGTGCCAGCAGCTTAAATTGGGGGGCAAACAGTGAAGCTTTCTTT	CASSLNWGANSEAFF
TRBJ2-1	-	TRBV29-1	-	TGCAGCGTTGGACAGGATAGGCAGGAGCAGTTCTTC	CSVGQDRQEQFF
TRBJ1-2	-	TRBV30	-	TGTGCCTGGAGTAAGGGCCCCTATGGCTACACCTTC	CAWSKGPYGYTF
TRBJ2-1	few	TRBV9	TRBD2	TGTGCCAGCAGCGTAGCGGGTAGCGGGGACTACAATGAGCAGTTCTTC	CASSVAGSGDYNEQFF
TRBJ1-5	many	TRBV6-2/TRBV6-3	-	TGTGCCAGCAGTTACCCATCTACTAATCAGCCCCAGCATTTT	CASSYPSTNQPQHF
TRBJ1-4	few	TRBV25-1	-	TGTGCCAGCAGTCAACGACAAGCAACTAATGAAAAACTGTTTTTT	CASSQRQATNEKLFF
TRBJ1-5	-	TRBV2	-	TGTGCCAGCAGTAGGGACGAAGAATACCAGCCCCAGCATTTT	CASSRDEEYQPQHF
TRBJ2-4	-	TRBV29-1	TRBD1	TGCAGCGCCCAGACGAGGGGACAGGGCCAGGCGATATACATTCAGTACTTC	CSAQTRGQGQAIYIQYF
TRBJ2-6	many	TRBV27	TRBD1	TGTGCCAGCAGTTTAAGGGGGCCCGGGGCCAACGTCCTGACTTTC	CASSLRGPGANVLTF
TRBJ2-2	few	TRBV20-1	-	TGCAGTGCCCCGCGCAGGGCAAACACCGGGGAGCTGTTTTTT	CSAPRRANTGELFF
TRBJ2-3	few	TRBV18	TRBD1	TGTGCCAGCTCACCGGGACAGCAAACAGATACGCAGTATTTT	CASSPGQQTDTQYF
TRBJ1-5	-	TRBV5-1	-	TGCGCCAGCAGCTTGGACGTGGGCAATCAGCCCCAGCATTTT	CASSLDVGNQPQHF
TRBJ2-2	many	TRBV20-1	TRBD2	TGCAGTGCTAGGGCTAGCGGGGTTTGGACCGGGGAGCTGTTTTTT	CSARASGVWTGELFF
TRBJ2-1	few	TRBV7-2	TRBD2	TGTGCCAGCAGACCCGGGACTAGCGGGAGTGGCTACAATGAGCAGTTCTTC	CASRPGTSGSGYNEQFF
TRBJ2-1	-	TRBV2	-	TGTGCCAGCAGCGCGGACGCTAGCTCCTACAATGAGCAGTTCTTC	CASSADASSYNEQFF
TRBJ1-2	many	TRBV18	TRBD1	TGTGCCAGCTCACCACCAGGGACAGCTAACTATGGCTACACCTTC	CASSPPGTANYGYTF
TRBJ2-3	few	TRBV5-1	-	TGCGCCAGCAGCTTGGTGTTGCAAGATACGCAGTATTTT	CASSLVLQDTQYF
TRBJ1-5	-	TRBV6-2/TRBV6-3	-	TGTGCCAGCAGTTCACCACGGGAGGGTGATCATCCCCAGCATTTT	CASSSPREGDHPQHF
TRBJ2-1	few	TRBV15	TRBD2	TGTGCCACCAGCAGCAGACTAGCGGGGGGGTATAATGAGCAGTTCTTC	CATSSRLAGGYNEQFF
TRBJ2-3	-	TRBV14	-	TGTGCCAGCAGCCAAGACCCCCGGGGACGGGGTTTCACAGATACGCAGTATTTT	CASSQDPRGRGFTDTQYF
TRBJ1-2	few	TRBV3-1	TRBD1	TGTGCCAGCAGCCCCACGGGACAGGGGGTTTACGGCTACACCTTC	CASSPTGQGVYGYTF
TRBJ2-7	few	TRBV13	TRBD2	TGTGCCAGCAGCTGGGCCGGGACTAGCTCTTCCTACGGGGACTACGAGCAGTACTTC	CASSWAGTSSSYGDYEQYF
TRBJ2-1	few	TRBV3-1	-	TGTGCCAGCAGCCCAACGGGACCCAGAAAACCCGACAATGAGCAGTTCTTC	CASSPTGPRKPDNEQFF
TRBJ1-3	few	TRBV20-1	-	TGCAGTGCTAGCGAGGACAACTCTGGAAACACCATATATTTT	CSASEDNSGNTIYF
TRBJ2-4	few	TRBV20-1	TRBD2	TGCAGTGCTAGTTCCAGCGGGAGGGCCCGGAACATTCAGTACTTC	CSASSSGRARNIQYF
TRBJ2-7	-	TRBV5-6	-	TGTGCCAGCAGACGGGGACACGTCGTCGACGAGCAGTACTTC	CASRRGHVVDEQYF
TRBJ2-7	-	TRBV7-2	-	TGTGCCAGCAGCTTAACGACCGGCTGGGAGCAGTACTTC	CASSLTTGWEQYF
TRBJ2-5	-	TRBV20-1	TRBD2	TGCAGTGCACCGGGACTAGTCTCCGAGACCCAGTACTTC	CSAPGLVSETQYF
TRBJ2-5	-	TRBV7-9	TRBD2	TGTGCCAGCAGCTTAGGTGTGGCTAGCGGGAGCCAAGAGACCCAGTACTTC	CASSLGVASGSQETQYF
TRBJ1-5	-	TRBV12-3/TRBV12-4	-	TGTGCCAGCAGTTTAGCGGGGTTCTATCAGCCCCAGCATTTT	CASSLAGFYQPQHF
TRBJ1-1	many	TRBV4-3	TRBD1	TGCGCCAGCAGCCAAGCCCCAGGGGGCTCAGCTTTCTTT	CASSQAPGGSAFF
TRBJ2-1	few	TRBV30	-	TGTGCCTGGAGAGAGGTGTTCAATGAGCAGTTCTTC	CAWREVFNEQFF
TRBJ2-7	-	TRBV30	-	TGTGCCTGGGCCCCGTCGATAGAGGCACAACAATCCTTTTCCTACGAGCAGTACTTC	CAWAPSIEAQQSFSYEQYF
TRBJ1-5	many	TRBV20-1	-	TGCAGTGCTAATCGTCAGCCCCAGCATTTT	CSANRQPQHF
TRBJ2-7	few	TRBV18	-	TGTGCCAGCTCACCAACCCGGGCCGAGCAGTACTTC	CASSPTRAEQYF
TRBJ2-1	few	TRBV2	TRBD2	TGTGCCGGGGGGACTAGCGGGCACTACAATGAGCAGTTCTTC	CAGGTSGHYNEQFF
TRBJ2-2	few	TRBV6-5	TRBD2	TGTGCCAGCAGTTACTCGACCCTAGCGGGAGTTGGCGGGGAGCTGTTTTTT	CASSYSTLAGVGGELFF
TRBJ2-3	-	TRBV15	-	TGTGCCACCAGCAGAGATCCGACGGCCACAGATACGCAGTATTTT	CATSRDPTATDTQYF
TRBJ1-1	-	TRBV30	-	TGTGCCTGGAGGACTTCTAGATGGGTCACTGAAGCTTTCTTT	CAWRTSRWVTEAFF
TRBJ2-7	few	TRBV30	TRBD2	TGTGCCTGCTTCTCAGCGGGAGTGTCCTACGAGCAGTACTTC	CACFSAGVSYEQYF
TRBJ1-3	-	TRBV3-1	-	TGTGCCAGCAGCCAAGGGGCGCGGAGGGGAAACACCATATATTTT	CASSQGARRGNTIYF
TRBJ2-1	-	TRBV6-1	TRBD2	TGTGCCAGCAGGGGACACTTAGCGGGAGGGTTCTACAAAGAGCAGTTCTTC	CASRGHLAGGFYKEQFF
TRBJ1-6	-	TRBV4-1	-	TGCGCCAGCAGCCAATTCGCAGGGAGTGGGAATTCACCCCTCCACTTT	CASSQFAGSGNSPLHF
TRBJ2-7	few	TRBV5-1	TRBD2	TGCGCCAGCAGCTTGTTCGGGGGGGGCCCCTACGAGCAGTACTTC	CASSLFGGGPYEQYF
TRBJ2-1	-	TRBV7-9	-	TGTGCCAGCGCATCCGAAAAACGTACCTACAATGAGCAGTTCTTC	CASASEKRTYNEQFF